A selection of T cell receptor beta chains follows, all from one sample in a study of blood T cell repertoires in COVID-19. Measured with immunoSEQ multiplex PCR; TCRdb has only the in-frame clones, and not every one. The sample gives about 270,000 clones, roughly 82% of which show up once; 5.5% to 6.5% is in the top ten. The sample comprised peripheral blood. These receptors were obtained from a woman of 80 years or more with COVID-19, enrolled during active disease. Each CDR3 is given with its conserved first and last residue.

v_call cdr3_aa
TRBV5-1 CASSLGLAGVDTQYF
TRBV4-2 CASSAASGVYNEQFF
TRBV7-2 CASSFGGSGNTIYF
TRBV3-1/TRBV3-2 CASRLQGDEKLFF
TRBV27 CASSLSLAGRQETQYF
TRBV11-2 CASGGQTNTEAFF
TRBV3-1/TRBV3-2 CATTRFQGRGNTEAFF
TRBV2 CASSEMAGYSPLHF
TRBV18 CASSPPTGTGIDTIYF
TRBV18 CASSFQQGVGTDTQYF
TRBV21-1 CASNFSPRILGYGYTF
TRBV6-6 CASTSGQGNYGYTF
TRBV28 CASSWTGKNTEAFF
TRBV4-1 CASSQEMDISGNTIYF
TRBV5-1 CASREGQGGEKLFF